The 29 T cell receptor beta chains below all came from one sample that was sequenced in a study of spatial heterogeneity in lung cancer. TCRdb recomputed calls from the 5' RACE reads with MiXCR, one row per CDR3 protein. The data contain about 90,000 distinct CDR3 sequences, roughly 8.7% of them seen just once; the ten biggest clones take up 6.9%. The sample's time point: sample taken at primary tumor resection. Whole RNA obtained from tumor, nontumor lung or frozen PBMC underwent sequencing without sorting. Specimen: PBMCs, collected at surgery. These receptor sequences come from a male donor with early-stage non-small cell lung cancer.

This clonotype was observed a few times. CDR3: CASSLYRQNNEQFF. The CDR3 coding sequence is TGTGCCAGCAGTTTATATCGACAGAACAATGAGCAGTTCTTC. The V gene is TRBV12-3 or TRBV12-4, the J gene TRBJ2-1; possibly TRBD1 for D (5 bases). This CDR3 spans 14 amino acids. The V gene lost 2 bases and the J gene lost 5 bases, with 10 bases spanning the gap.

This clonotype was recorded many times. J is TRBJ2-2 and V is TRBV7-9; TRBD1 agrees at 7 bases. The trim removed 3 bases at V and 2 bases at J, leaving 6 bases unmatched. Germline V CDR1 and CDR2: SEHNR, FQNEAQ (reference sequence). The CDR3 consists of 16 residues. In DNA, the CDR3 is TGTGCCAGCAGCTTTTTTGGACAGGCCAACACCGGGGAGCTGTTTTTT. As protein: CASSFFGQANTGELFF.

This rearrangement joins TRBV7-6 to TRBJ2-7; 10 bases line up with TRBD1. Per germline, CDR1 SGHVS and CDR2 FNYEAQ. This CDR3 region has 14 residues. With 5 bases clipped from V and 6 bases from J, the junction kept 7 bases outside the gene matches. Written as DNA, the CDR3 is TGTGCCAGCAGCCCCCTCCGGACAGGGGGCGAGCAGTACTTC. Translation gives CASSPLRTGGEQYF. Full variable domain (rest looked up from reference TRBV7-6 and TRBJ2-7): GAGVSQSPRYKVTKRGQDVALRCDPISGHVSLYWYRQALGQGPEFLTYFNYEAQQDKSGLPNDRFSAERPEGSISTLTIQRTEQRDSAMYRCASSPLRTGGEQYFGPGTRLTVT.

V and J are TRBV5-1 and TRBJ2-7; D is unresolved. CDR1 is SGHRS, CDR2 YFSETQ, per germline. CDR3 length: 14 amino acids. The V end was cut by 5 bases, the J end by 6 bases, with 18 bases between. CDR3 sequence reads: CASSKGSISGEQYF. The CDR3, as DNA: TGCGCCAGCAGTAAAGGGTCGATTTCTGGCGAGCAGTACTTC.

Note on this clonotype: A read error may be the cause here, since a much bigger clone is one base away. The chain is built from TRBV13 and TRBJ2-4; no clear D. Deletions cut 5 bases from V and 0 bases from J, with 8 bases between. Germline V lookup: CDR1 PRHDT, CDR2 FYEKMQ (reference sequence). The CDR3 is 14 amino acids. The CDR3 protein is CASSGKVAKNIQYF. CDR3 bases: TGTGCCAGCAGCGGGAAAGTAGCCAAAAACATTCAGTACTTC.

A few counts support this clonotype. The rearrangement joins TRBV29-1 to TRBJ2-7, with D perhaps TRBD1 (7 bases). Trimming cost V 6 bases and J 11 bases, with 17 bases left between them. The CDR3 is 11 residues long. Germline lookup yields CDR1 SQVTM and CDR2 ANQGSEA. The CDR3 bases are TGCAGCGTAACAGGGGAGGCGGTTGAGTACTTC. Protein: CSVTGEAVEYF.

This clonotype was detected many times. V gene TRBV18 combines with J gene TRBJ2-4; no firm D call. In germline, CDR1 is KGHSH, CDR2 LQKENI. There are 14 residues in the CDR3. The germline V and J ends were trimmed by 2 bases and 5 bases, with 10 bases remaining between them. CDR3: CASSPGAGENIQYF. CDR3 bases: TGTGCCAGCTCACCAGGAGCTGGGGAAAACATTCAGTACTTC. Based on the CDR3 plus reference TRBV18 and TRBJ2-4, the full variable domain is NAGVMQNPRHLVRRRGQEARLRCSPMKGHSHVYWYRQLPEEGLKFMVYLQKENIIDESGMPKERFSAEFPKEGPSILRIQQVVRGDSAAYFCASSPGAGENIQYFGAGTRLSVL.

The sample holds many counts of this clonotype. The chain is built from TRBV7-9 and TRBJ1-5; 7 bases fit TRBD1. Germline lookup yields CDR1 SEHNR and CDR2 FQNEAQ (reference sequence). This CDR3 spans 15 amino acids. V lost 5 bases to trimming and J lost 7 bases; unmatched junction nucleotides: 11. The CDR3 loop is CASSPAGTARQPQHF. CDR3 nucleotides: TGTGCCAGCAGCCCCGCAGGGACAGCGAGGCAGCCCCAGCATTTT.

This chain joins TRBV12-3 or TRBV12-4 and TRBJ1-6; the D gene is possibly TRBD1 (6 bases). Between the trimmed V and J ends, which lost 6 bases and 7 bases, there was a span of 13 bases. The CDR3 consists of 14 residues. The CDR3: CASSTGTTNSPLHF. As DNA, the CDR3 is TGTGCCAGCAGCACCGGGACAACCAATTCACCCCTCCACTTT.

This chain connects TRBV28 to TRBJ2-1; TRBD2 matches 8 bases. The CDR3 is 16 residues long. Trimming cost V 6 bases and J 0 bases; bases outside gene matches: 7. CDR1 and CDR2 (germline): MDHEN, SYDVKM. CDR3 in amino acids: CASSPSGSSSYNEQFF. Here the CDR3 DNA reads TGTGCCAGCAGCCCTAGCGGGTCGAGCTCCTACAATGAGCAGTTCTTC.

This clonotype was recorded at least ten times. The genes are TRBV7-9 and TRBJ2-1; TRBD1 or TRBD2 may be the D gene (5 bases each). CDR3 length equals 14 residues. The V and J ends lost 5 bases and 9 bases respectively, with 17 bases between them. CDR1 is SEHNR, CDR2 FQNEAQ, per germline (reference sequence). The CDR3 spells CASSGSGTTSEQFF. Written as DNA, the CDR3 is TGTGCCAGCAGCGGGAGTGGGACCACTTCTGAGCAGTTCTTC.

This clonotype was found a few times. The chain links TRBV28 to TRBJ1-5, with 8 bases identical to TRBD1. Germline V gene data show CDR1 as MDHEN and CDR2 as SYDVKM. The ends lost 2 bases at V and 4 bases at J; junction bases unmatched: 4. This CDR3 spans 15 amino acids. The CDR3 nucleotides are TGTGCCAGCAGTTTACGACAGGGGAATAATCAGCCCCAGCATTTT. Amino acid sequence: CASSLRQGNNQPQHF.

This clonotype was recorded many times. CDR3 region: CSATSQSYEQYF. CDR3 sequence (DNA): TGCAGTGCTACCAGCCAGAGCTACGAGCAGTACTTC. The V call is TRBV20-1, the J call TRBJ2-7; D gene uncertain. The CDR3 length is 12 residues. Trimming stripped 4 bases from V and 3 bases from J, with 10 bases between. Germline V gives CDR1 DFQATT, CDR2 SNEGSKA (reference sequence).

The chain employs TRBV9 and TRBJ2-2; 9 positions agree with TRBD2. J lost 6 bases, V lost 0 bases, and 6 bases had no gene match. Germline values: CDR1 SGDLS, CDR2 YYNGEE. The CDR3 contains 16 residues. CDR3 coding DNA: TGTGCCAGCAGCGTAGGAAGCGGGAGGAGCCCCGGGGAGCTGTTTTTT. This gives the protein CASSVGSGRSPGELFF.

This chain links TRBV4-2 with TRBJ2-1; 7 nucleotides align to TRBD2. Germline V gene sequence: CDR1 LGHNA, CDR2 YNFKEQ. V lost 1 base, J lost 1 base, and 7 bases stayed unmatched. This CDR3 contains 17 residues. This CDR3 reads CASSQVEASGSYNEQFF. CDR3 nucleotides: TGTGCCAGCAGCCAAGTTGAGGCTAGCGGATCCTACAATGAGCAGTTCTTC.

The J gene is TRBJ2-1, the V gene TRBV10-3; D perhaps matches TRBD1 (5 bases). The germline V and J ends were trimmed by 4 bases and 9 bases, with 16 bases remaining between them. The CDR3 contains 14 residues. Germline lookup yields CDR1 ENHRY and CDR2 SYGVKD. The DNA for the CDR3 is TGTGCCATCAGTGCGCCAGGGCTTACCGGTGAGCAGTTCTTC. Translating gives CAISAPGLTGEQFF.

The chain links TRBV7-2 to TRBJ2-5; tentative D call: TRBD1 (5 bases). The length of the CDR3 is 12 residues. The ends were cut back, 8 bases at V and 4 bases at J, with 11 bases in the middle. Germline V gene data show CDR1 as SGHTA and CDR2 as FQGNSA. In nucleotides, the CDR3 is TGTGCCAGCCGCAGGGTTCCAGAGACCCAGTACTTC. Translating it yields CASRRVPETQYF.

This clonotype was counted only a few times. V gene TRBV18 combines with J gene TRBJ2-3, with unresolved D. Germline values: CDR1 KGHSH, CDR2 LQKENI. V lost 7 bases and J 0 bases, leaving 8 bases between the germline ends. CDR3 length: 13 residues. CDR3 DNA: TGTGCCAGCTTCAGTACGAGCACAGATACGCAGTATTTT. Protein: CASFSTSTDTQYF.

This clonotype was counted at least ten times. The V call is TRBV7-2, the J call TRBJ2-2; D gene unclear. Trimming took off 2 bases at V and 8 bases at J, with 9 bases between the two ends. The CDR3 runs to 13 residues. Germline CDR1 is SGHTA and CDR2 is FQGNSA. CDR3 protein: CASSLILTGELFF. The CDR3 region has the DNA TGTGCCAGCAGCTTAATCCTCACTGGGGAGCTGTTTTTT.

This chain uses TRBV20-1 with TRBJ2-2, with 7 bases identical to TRBD2. Trimming took 0 bases from V and 5 from J; bases not matched to a gene: 3. The germline V gene encodes CDR1 DFQATT and CDR2 SNEGSKA (reference sequence). The CDR3 loop spans 14 amino acids. CDR3 residues: CSARDREETGELFF. Written as DNA, the CDR3 is TGCAGTGCTAGAGATCGGGAGGAAACCGGGGAGCTGTTTTTT.

This clonotype was seen only a few times. The J gene is TRBJ2-7, the V gene TRBV30; D is undetermined. Trimming left V 1 base short and J 4 bases short, with 5 bases between. Germline loops: CDR1 GTSNPN, CDR2 SVGIG (reference sequence). CDR3 length equals 11 residues. In DNA form, the CDR3 reads TGTGCCTGGAGTGGTCGATACGAGCAGTACTTC. Translating it yields CAWSGRYEQYF. Filled out from reference TRBV30 and TRBJ2-7, the complete variable domain reads SQTIHQWPATLVQPVGSPLSLECTVEGTSNPNLYWYRQAAGRGLQLLFYSVGIGQISSEVPQNLSASRPQDRQFILSSKKLLLSDSGFYLCAWSGRYEQYFGPGTRLTVT.

The chain carries TRBV19 and TRBJ2-1; 11 nucleotides agree with TRBD2. Germline assignment: CDR1 LNHDA and CDR2 SQIVND (reference sequence). This CDR3 has 19 residues. V gave up 1 base and J gave up 0 bases; unmatched junction bases: 8. CDR3 coding DNA: TGTGCCAGTAGTATAGGGATAGCGGGAGGGAGGAACTCCTACAATGAGCAGTTCTTC. Translating gives CASSIGIAGGRNSYNEQFF.

This clonotype has more than one count but fewer than ten. This sequence joins TRBV4-1 and TRBJ2-7; D possibly corresponds to TRBD1 (6 bases). V dropped 4 bases and J dropped 5 bases, with 12 bases sitting between them. Germline loops: CDR1 MGHRA, CDR2 YSYEKL. The CDR3 is 13 amino acids. In nucleotides, the CDR3 is TGCGCCAGCAGCCGTACAGGGAACCACGAGCAGTACTTC. As protein: CASSRTGNHEQYF.

This clonotype was seen a handful of times. The V call is TRBV2, the J call TRBJ2-2; D ambiguous. Trimming took off 2 bases at V and 0 bases at J, with 4 bases between the two ends. The germline V gene has CDR1 SNHLY and CDR2 FYNNEI. CDR3 length: 14 residues. CDR3 DNA: TGTGCCAGCAGTGAAACATCGAACACCGGGGAGCTGTTTTTT. Its protein product is CASSETSNTGELFF.

The chain couples TRBV2 to TRBJ1-2; 9 bases are a match to TRBD1. Germline CDR1 SNHLY, CDR2 FYNNEI. Trimming cost V 7 bases and J 8 bases; bases outside gene matches: 5. CDR3 length: 12 residues. DNA of the CDR3: TGTGCCAGCAAGGGACAGGGAAGCGGCTACACCTTC. Amino acids: CASKGQGSGYTF.

In its sample, this clonotype was seen many times. This sequence joins TRBV29-1 and TRBJ2-1, with a weak D call TRBD1 (7 bases). Germline loops: CDR1 SQVTM, CDR2 ANQGSEA. The CDR3 length is 12 residues. V shed 5 bases and J shed 8 bases, with 13 bases lying between them. In DNA form, the CDR3 reads TGCAGCGTTAAAGGGGGCGGGGATGAGCAGTTCTTC. Its protein is CSVKGGGDEQFF.

This clonotype turned up a few times. The rearrangement uses TRBV28 and TRBJ1-6; 9 bases match TRBD1. Germline V gene data show CDR1 as MDHEN and CDR2 as SYDVKM. The CDR3 has 15 amino acids. V was clipped by 8 bases and J by 6 bases; unmatched bases: 8. CDR3 residues: CASGDRERGNSPLHF. CDR3 DNA sequence: TGTGCCAGCGGGGACAGGGAACGGGGTAATTCACCCCTCCACTTT.

Only a few counts were recorded for this clonotype. CDR3 sequence: CASTQDYHEQYF. CDR3 nucleotide sequence: TGTGCCAGCACCCAGGACTACCACGAGCAGTACTTC. V usage is TRBV6-2 or TRBV6-3 and J usage is TRBJ2-7, with a tentative D call TRBD2 (6 bases). The CDR3 is made up of 12 amino acids. V was cut by 7 bases and J by 5 bases, with 12 bases left in between. Germline CDR1 reads MNHEY; CDR2 reads SVGEGT.

This clonotype was counted ten times or more. This chain links TRBV5-1 with TRBJ1-1; D might be TRBD1 (5 bases). V was trimmed by 8 bases and J by 0 bases, leaving 17 bases between them. The CDR3 runs to 15 residues. CDR1 is SGHRS and CDR2 is YFSETQ in the germline V gene. The CDR3 DNA sequence: TGCGCCAGTCAGCCCCTTGGGGCCATGAACACTGAAGCTTTCTTT. Protein: CASQPLGAMNTEAFF.